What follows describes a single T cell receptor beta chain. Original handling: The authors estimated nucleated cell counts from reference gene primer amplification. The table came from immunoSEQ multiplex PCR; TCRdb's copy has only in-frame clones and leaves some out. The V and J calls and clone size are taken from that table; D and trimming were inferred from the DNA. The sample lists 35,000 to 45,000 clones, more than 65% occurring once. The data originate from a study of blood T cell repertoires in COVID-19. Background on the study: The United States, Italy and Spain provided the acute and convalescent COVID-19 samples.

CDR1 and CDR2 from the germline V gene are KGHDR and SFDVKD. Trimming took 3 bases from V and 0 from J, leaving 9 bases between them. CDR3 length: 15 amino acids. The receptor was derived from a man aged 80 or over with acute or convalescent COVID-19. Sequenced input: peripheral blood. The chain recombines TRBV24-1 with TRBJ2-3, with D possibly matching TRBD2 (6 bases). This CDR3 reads CATSDPGTSTDTQYF. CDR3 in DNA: TGTGCCACCAGTGATCCCGGGACTAGCACAGATACGCAGTATTTT.